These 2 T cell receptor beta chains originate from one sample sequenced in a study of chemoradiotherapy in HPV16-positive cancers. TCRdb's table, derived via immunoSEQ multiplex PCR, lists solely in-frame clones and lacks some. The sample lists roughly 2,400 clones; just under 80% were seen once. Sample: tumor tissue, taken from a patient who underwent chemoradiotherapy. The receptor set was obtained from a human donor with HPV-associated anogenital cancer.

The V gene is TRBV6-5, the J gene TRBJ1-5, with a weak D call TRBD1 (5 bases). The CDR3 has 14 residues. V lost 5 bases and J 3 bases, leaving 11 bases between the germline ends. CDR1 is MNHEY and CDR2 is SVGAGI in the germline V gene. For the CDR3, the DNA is TGTGCCAGCAGTAAAGGACATACCAATCAGCCCCAGCATTTT. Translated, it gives CASSKGHTNQPQHF.

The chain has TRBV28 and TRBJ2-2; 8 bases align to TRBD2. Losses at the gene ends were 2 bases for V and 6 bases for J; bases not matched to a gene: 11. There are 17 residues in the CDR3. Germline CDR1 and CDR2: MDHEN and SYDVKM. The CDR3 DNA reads TGTGCCAGCAGTTTACCCATTTGGCGGGAGGTCCCCGGGGAGCTGTTTTTT. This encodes CASSLPIWREVPGELFF.